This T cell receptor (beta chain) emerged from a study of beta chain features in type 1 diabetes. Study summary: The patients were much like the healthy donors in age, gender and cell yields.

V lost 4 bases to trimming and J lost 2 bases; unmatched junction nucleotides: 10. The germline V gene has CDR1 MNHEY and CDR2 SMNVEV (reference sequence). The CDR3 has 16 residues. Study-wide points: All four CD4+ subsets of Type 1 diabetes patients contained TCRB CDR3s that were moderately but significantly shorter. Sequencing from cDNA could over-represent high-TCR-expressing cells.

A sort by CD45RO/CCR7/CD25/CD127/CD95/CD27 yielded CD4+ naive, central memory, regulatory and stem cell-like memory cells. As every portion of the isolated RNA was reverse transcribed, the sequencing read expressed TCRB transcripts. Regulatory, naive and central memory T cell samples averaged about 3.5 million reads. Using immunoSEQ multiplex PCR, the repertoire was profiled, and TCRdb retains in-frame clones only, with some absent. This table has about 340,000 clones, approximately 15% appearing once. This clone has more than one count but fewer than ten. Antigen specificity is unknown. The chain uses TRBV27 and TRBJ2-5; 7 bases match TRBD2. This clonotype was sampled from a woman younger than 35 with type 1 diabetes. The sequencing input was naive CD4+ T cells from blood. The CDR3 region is CASSYGLAAEQETQYF. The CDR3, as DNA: TGTGCCAGCAGTTATGGGCTAGCGGCAGAACAAGAGACCCAGTACTTC.